This is a list of T cell receptor beta chains from one sample in a study of T cell changes during pregnancy in multiple sclerosis. The protocol was immunoSEQ multiplex PCR, while the TCRdb copy is restricted to in-frame clones and leaves out a portion. The profile shows under 70,000 clones, roughly nine tenths of them singletons. This specimen consisted of peripheral blood, obtained in the third trimester of pregnancy. These receptors were obtained from a female donor in good health, enrolled as a control in a pregnancy study. CDR3s include the opening cysteine and the closing phenylalanine or tryptophan. A D gene is named only where the DNA matches it firmly. Only part of the rows carry a size: once, few, many, or a class if the clone is expanded.

clone_size: .; v_call: TRBV7-2; cdr3_length: 15; d_call: .; j_call: TRBJ1-5; cdr3_aa: CASSLGGSGDQPQHF; cdr3_nt: TGTGCCAGCAGCTTAGGCGGCTCGGGTGATCAGCCCCAGCATTTT
clone_size: once; v_call: TRBV7-6; cdr3_length: 13; d_call: .; j_call: TRBJ2-7; cdr3_aa: CASSRTGAYEQYF; cdr3_nt: TGTGCCAGCAGCCGGACGGGAGCCTACGAGCAGTACTTC
clone_size: few; v_call: TRBV30; cdr3_length: 16; d_call: .; j_call: TRBJ1-1; cdr3_aa: CAWGPSRSGLNTEAFF; cdr3_nt: TGTGCCTGGGGGCCAAGTCGGTCAGGACTAAACACTGAAGCTTTCTTT
clone_size: .; v_call: TRBV19; cdr3_length: 14; d_call: .; j_call: TRBJ1-1; cdr3_aa: CASSIGQMNTEAFF; cdr3_nt: TGTGCCAGTAGTATTGGACAGATGAACACTGAAGCTTTCTTT
clone_size: once; v_call: TRBV5-1; cdr3_length: 16; d_call: TRBD1; j_call: TRBJ2-1; cdr3_aa: CASSHNRGTSYNEQFF; cdr3_nt: TGCGCCAGCAGCCACAACAGGGGGACATCCTACAATGAGCAGTTCTTC
clone_size: .; v_call: TRBV10-3; cdr3_length: 17; d_call: TRBD2; j_call: TRBJ2-3; cdr3_aa: CAISSDGLAGGPDTQYF; cdr3_nt: TGTGCCATCAGTTCAGATGGACTAGCGGGAGGGCCGGATACGCAGTATTTT
clone_size: .; v_call: TRBV7-2; cdr3_length: 16; d_call: TRBD2; j_call: TRBJ2-2; cdr3_aa: CASSLSGVVYTGELFF; cdr3_nt: TGTGCCAGCAGCTTAAGCGGGGTAGTGTACACCGGGGAGCTGTTTTTT
clone_size: .; v_call: TRBV5-1; cdr3_length: 13; d_call: .; j_call: TRBJ2-1; cdr3_aa: CASSLGGGGEQFF; cdr3_nt: TGCGCCAGCAGCTTGGGAGGGGGAGGGGAGCAGTTCTTC
clone_size: .; v_call: TRBV29-1; cdr3_length: 16; d_call: TRBD1; j_call: TRBJ1-1; cdr3_aa: CSVANHRGRLNTEAFF; cdr3_nt: TGCAGCGTTGCCAACCACAGGGGACGCTTGAACACTGAAGCTTTCTTT
clone_size: once; v_call: TRBV5-4; cdr3_length: 18; d_call: .; j_call: TRBJ2-6; cdr3_aa: CASSSGTPVSGGANVLTF; cdr3_nt: TGTGCCAGCAGCTCTGGGACTCCGGTGTCGGGTGGGGCCAACGTCCTGACTTTC
clone_size: .; v_call: TRBV5-4; cdr3_length: 15; d_call: .; j_call: TRBJ1-3; cdr3_aa: CASGVDAHSGNTIYF; cdr3_nt: TGTGCCAGCGGCGTGGACGCACACTCTGGAAACACCATATATTTT
clone_size: .; v_call: TRBV7-9; cdr3_length: 15; d_call: .; j_call: TRBJ1-5; cdr3_aa: CASSRGGAPYQPQHF; cdr3_nt: TGTGCCAGCAGTAGGGGCGGGGCACCTTATCAGCCCCAGCATTTT
clone_size: .; v_call: TRBV5-6; cdr3_length: 15; d_call: .; j_call: TRBJ1-2; cdr3_aa: CASSLYFGGSYGYTF; cdr3_nt: TGTGCCAGCAGCTTGTATTTTGGGGGCAGCTATGGCTACACCTTC
clone_size: .; v_call: TRBV13; cdr3_length: 15; d_call: .; j_call: TRBJ1-1; cdr3_aa: CASSLGRDGNTEAFF; cdr3_nt: TGTGCCAGCAGCCTAGGGCGGGACGGAAACACTGAAGCTTTCTTT
clone_size: .; v_call: TRBV28; cdr3_length: 14; d_call: TRBD1; j_call: TRBJ1-5; cdr3_aa: CASSFDRVGQPQHF; cdr3_nt: TGTGCCAGCAGTTTCGACAGGGTAGGTCAGCCCCAGCATTTT
clone_size: .; v_call: TRBV7-8; cdr3_length: 17; d_call: TRBD2; j_call: TRBJ2-5; cdr3_aa: CASSEDPLAGRGETQYF; cdr3_nt: TGTGCCAGCAGCGAAGACCCCCTAGCGGGCCGGGGAGAGACCCAGTACTTC
clone_size: .; v_call: TRBV7-9; cdr3_length: 18; d_call: TRBD1; j_call: TRBJ2-4; cdr3_aa: CASSLEQGAPPEKNIQYF; cdr3_nt: TGTGCCAGCAGCTTAGAGCAGGGGGCGCCCCCGGAGAAAAACATTCAGTACTTC
clone_size: .; v_call: TRBV4-1; cdr3_length: 17; d_call: TRBD1; j_call: TRBJ2-7; cdr3_aa: CASSQHSTGDPSYEQYF; cdr3_nt: TGCGCCAGCAGCCAACACTCGACAGGGGATCCCTCCTACGAGCAGTACTTC
clone_size: .; v_call: TRBV10-3; cdr3_length: 13; d_call: .; j_call: TRBJ2-7; cdr3_aa: CAIGMGADYEQYF; cdr3_nt: TGTGCCATCGGGATGGGGGCTGACTACGAGCAGTACTTC
clone_size: .; v_call: TRBV7-2; cdr3_length: 16; d_call: TRBD2; j_call: TRBJ2-1; cdr3_aa: CASSPGGTSGRDEQFF; cdr3_nt: TGTGCCAGCAGCCCTGGGGGGACTAGCGGGAGGGATGAGCAGTTCTTC
clone_size: .; v_call: TRBV5-1; cdr3_length: 15; d_call: .; j_call: TRBJ1-4; cdr3_aa: CASSWGRGINEKLFF; cdr3_nt: TGCGCCAGCAGCTGGGGGAGGGGAATTAATGAAAAACTGTTTTTT
clone_size: few; v_call: TRBV11-2; cdr3_length: 13; d_call: .; j_call: TRBJ2-2; cdr3_aa: CASSLEPGGELFF; cdr3_nt: TGTGCCAGCAGCTTAGAACCGGGCGGGGAGCTGTTTTTT
clone_size: .; v_call: TRBV11-3; cdr3_length: 14; d_call: .; j_call: TRBJ2-1; cdr3_aa: CASSLGPGLLGRFF; cdr3_nt: TGTGCCAGCAGCTTAGGGCCGGGACTCTTGGGGCGGTTCTTC
clone_size: .; v_call: TRBV7-2; cdr3_length: 15; d_call: TRBD1; j_call: TRBJ1-2; cdr3_aa: CASSLTDRGSYGYTF; cdr3_nt: TGTGCCAGCAGCCTAACGGACAGGGGAAGTTATGGCTACACCTTC
clone_size: .; v_call: TRBV2; cdr3_length: 16; d_call: .; j_call: TRBJ1-5; cdr3_aa: CASSGWDTDSNQPQHF; cdr3_nt: TGTGCCAGCAGTGGATGGGACACAGATAGCAATCAGCCCCAGCATTTT
clone_size: .; v_call: TRBV5-4; cdr3_length: 13; d_call: .; j_call: TRBJ2-5; cdr3_aa: CASNSQSGETQYF; cdr3_nt: TGTGCCAGCAACTCCCAGTCGGGAGAGACCCAGTACTTC
clone_size: .; v_call: TRBV7-6; cdr3_length: 15; d_call: .; j_call: TRBJ2-5; cdr3_aa: CASSLGSFGGETQYF; cdr3_nt: TGTGCCAGCAGCTTAGGATCGTTCGGGGGAGAGACCCAGTACTTC
clone_size: .; v_call: TRBV11-2; cdr3_length: 15; d_call: .; j_call: TRBJ1-4; cdr3_aa: CASSLRSATNEKLFF; cdr3_nt: TGTGCCAGCAGCCTCCGGTCGGCAACTAATGAAAAACTGTTTTTT
clone_size: .; v_call: TRBV11-2; cdr3_length: 13; d_call: .; j_call: TRBJ2-7; cdr3_aa: CASSQHLAREQYF; cdr3_nt: TGTGCCAGCAGCCAACACCTAGCGCGGGAGCAGTACTTC
clone_size: .; v_call: TRBV30; cdr3_length: 14; d_call: TRBD2; j_call: TRBJ2-1; cdr3_aa: CAWREAGGLDEQFF; cdr3_nt: TGTGCCTGGAGGGAAGCGGGGGGGCTCGATGAGCAGTTCTTC
clone_size: .; v_call: TRBV28; cdr3_length: 13; d_call: .; j_call: TRBJ2-1; cdr3_aa: CASIPRGRNEQFF; cdr3_nt: TGTGCCAGCATCCCTAGAGGGAGGAATGAGCAGTTCTTC
clone_size: .; v_call: TRBV28; cdr3_length: 17; d_call: TRBD1; j_call: TRBJ1-5; cdr3_aa: CASSLGAGDRDAQPQHF; cdr3_nt: TGTGCCAGCAGTTTAGGAGCTGGGGACAGGGACGCTCAGCCCCAGCATTTT
clone_size: .; v_call: TRBV27; cdr3_length: 16; d_call: .; j_call: TRBJ2-3; cdr3_aa: CASSRPGGGEADTQYF; cdr3_nt: TGTGCCAGCAGCCGTCCAGGAGGGGGCGAGGCAGATACGCAGTATTTT
clone_size: once; v_call: TRBV5-8; cdr3_length: 16; d_call: TRBD2; j_call: TRBJ2-5; cdr3_aa: CASSLRIGVGGETQYF; cdr3_nt: TGTGCCAGCAGCTTGCGGATTGGGGTCGGGGGGGAGACCCAGTACTTC
clone_size: .; v_call: TRBV6-5; cdr3_length: 13; d_call: .; j_call: TRBJ1-2; cdr3_aa: CASSSQGNYGYTF; cdr3_nt: TGTGCCAGCAGTTCACAGGGAAACTATGGCTACACCTTC
clone_size: few; v_call: TRBV25-1; cdr3_length: 15; d_call: TRBD2; j_call: TRBJ2-5; cdr3_aa: CASKKAGLASETQYF; cdr3_nt: TGTGCCAGCAAAAAGGCGGGACTAGCCTCAGAGACCCAGTACTTC
clone_size: .; v_call: TRBV28; cdr3_length: 14; d_call: .; j_call: TRBJ1-4; cdr3_aa: CASSLPLTNEKLFF; cdr3_nt: TGTGCCAGCAGTCTCCCCTTGACTAATGAAAAACTGTTTTTT
clone_size: .; v_call: TRBV4-2; cdr3_length: 15; d_call: .; j_call: TRBJ2-7; cdr3_aa: CASSQDLASSYEQYF; cdr3_nt: TGTGCCAGCAGCCAAGATTTGGCTAGCTCCTACGAGCAGTACTTC
clone_size: .; v_call: TRBV29-1; cdr3_length: 13; d_call: .; j_call: TRBJ1-2; cdr3_aa: CSVELGAGYGYTF; cdr3_nt: TGCAGCGTTGAATTGGGGGCGGGCTATGGCTACACCTTC
clone_size: .; v_call: TRBV9; cdr3_length: 9; d_call: .; j_call: TRBJ1-1; cdr3_aa: CASSPEAFF; cdr3_nt: TGTGCCAGCAGCCCAGAAGCTTTCTTT
clone_size: .; v_call: TRBV20-1; cdr3_length: 10; d_call: .; j_call: TRBJ2-7; cdr3_aa: CSAPHYEQYF; cdr3_nt: TGCAGTGCCCCACACTACGAGCAGTACTTC
clone_size: .; v_call: TRBV7-8; cdr3_length: 16; d_call: .; j_call: TRBJ2-7; cdr3_aa: CASSYGQVGDRYEQYF; cdr3_nt: TGTGCCAGCAGCTACGGACAAGTAGGGGATCGGTACGAGCAGTACTTC
clone_size: .; v_call: TRBV7-9; cdr3_length: 16; d_call: TRBD2; j_call: TRBJ2-3; cdr3_aa: CASSTGSSGSPDTQYF; cdr3_nt: TGTGCCAGCAGCACTGGGAGTAGCGGGAGTCCCGATACGCAGTATTTT
clone_size: few; v_call: TRBV2; cdr3_length: 14; d_call: TRBD1; j_call: TRBJ2-5; cdr3_aa: CASSVGRGQETQYF; cdr3_nt: TGTGCCAGCAGTGTGGGCAGGGGGCAAGAGACCCAGTACTTC
clone_size: .; v_call: TRBV19; cdr3_length: 14; d_call: .; j_call: TRBJ1-1; cdr3_aa: CASSRARVNTEAFF; cdr3_nt: TGTGCCAGTAGTCGCGCCCGAGTGAACACTGAAGCTTTCTTT